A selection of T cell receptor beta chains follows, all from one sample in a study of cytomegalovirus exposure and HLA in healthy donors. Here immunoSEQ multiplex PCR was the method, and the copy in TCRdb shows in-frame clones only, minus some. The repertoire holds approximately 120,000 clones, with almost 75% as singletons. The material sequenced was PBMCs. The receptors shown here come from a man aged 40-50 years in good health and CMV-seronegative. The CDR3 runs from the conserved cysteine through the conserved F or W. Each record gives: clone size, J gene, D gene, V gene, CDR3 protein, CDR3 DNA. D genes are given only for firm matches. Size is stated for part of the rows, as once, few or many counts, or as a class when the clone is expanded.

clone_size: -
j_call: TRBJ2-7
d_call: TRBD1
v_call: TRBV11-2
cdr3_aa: CASSLSFGTELYEQYF
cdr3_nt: TGTGCCAGCAGCTTATCTTTTGGGACAGAACTCTACGAGCAGTACTTC

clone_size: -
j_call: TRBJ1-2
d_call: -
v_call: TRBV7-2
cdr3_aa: CASSFDSIYGYTF
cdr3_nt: TGTGCCAGCAGCTTTGACAGCATCTATGGCTACACCTTC

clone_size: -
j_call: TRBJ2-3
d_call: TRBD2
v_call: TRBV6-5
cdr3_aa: CASSYGLAGDTDTQYF
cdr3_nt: TGTGCCAGCAGTTACGGGCTAGCGGGGGACACAGATACGCAGTATTTT

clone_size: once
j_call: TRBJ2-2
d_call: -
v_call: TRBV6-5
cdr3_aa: CASTEMPPGELFF
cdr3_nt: TGTGCCAGCACCGAGATGCCTCCCGGGGAGCTGTTTTTT

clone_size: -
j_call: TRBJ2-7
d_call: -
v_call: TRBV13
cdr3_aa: CASSLRAGPSYEQYF
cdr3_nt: TGTGCCAGCAGCTTGAGGGCGGGACCCTCCTACGAGCAGTACTTC

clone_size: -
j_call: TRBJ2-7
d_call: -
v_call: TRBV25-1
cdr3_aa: CASSELGEAYEQYF
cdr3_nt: TGTGCCAGCAGTGAATTGGGCGAAGCCTACGAGCAGTACTTC

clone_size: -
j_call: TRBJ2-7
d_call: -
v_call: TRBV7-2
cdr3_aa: CASSLAGRVPLEQYF
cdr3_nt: TGTGCCAGCAGCTTAGCGGGCAGGGTCCCCCTCGAGCAGTACTTC

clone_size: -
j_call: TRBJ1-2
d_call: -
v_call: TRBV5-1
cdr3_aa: CASSLGYKGDGYTF
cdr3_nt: TGCGCCAGCAGCTTGGGGTATAAGGGGGATGGCTACACCTTC

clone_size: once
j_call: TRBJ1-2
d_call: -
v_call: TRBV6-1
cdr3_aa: CASSAMGGSRGYTF
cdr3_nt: TGTGCCAGCAGCGCAATGGGGGGATCGAGGGGCTACACCTTC

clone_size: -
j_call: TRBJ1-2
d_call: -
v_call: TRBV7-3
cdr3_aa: CASSSTGDGYGYTF
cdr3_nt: TGTGCCAGCAGCTCGACAGGAGATGGCTATGGCTACACCTTC

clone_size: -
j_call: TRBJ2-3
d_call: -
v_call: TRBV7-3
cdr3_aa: CASSLIAGGDTQYF
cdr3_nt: TGTGCCAGCAGCTTAATCGCAGGGGGGGATACGCAGTATTTT

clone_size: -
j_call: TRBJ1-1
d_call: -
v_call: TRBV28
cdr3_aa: CASKIPGDGNTEAFF
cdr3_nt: TGTGCCAGCAAAATCCCAGGGGACGGGAACACTGAAGCTTTCTTT

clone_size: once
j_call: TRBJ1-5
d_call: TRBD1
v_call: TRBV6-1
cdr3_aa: CASYKDRGNQPQHF
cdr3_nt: TGTGCCAGTTATAAAGACAGGGGGAATCAGCCCCAGCATTTT

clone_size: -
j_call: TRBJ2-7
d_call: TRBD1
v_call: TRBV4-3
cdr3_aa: CASSQDGDRGREQYF
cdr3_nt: TGCGCCAGCAGCCAAGATGGCGACAGGGGTCGCGAGCAGTACTTC

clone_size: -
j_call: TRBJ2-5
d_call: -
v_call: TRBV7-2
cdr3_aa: CASSPGPPWRETQYF
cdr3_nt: TGTGCCAGCAGCCCCGGACCCCCTTGGAGGGAGACCCAGTACTTC

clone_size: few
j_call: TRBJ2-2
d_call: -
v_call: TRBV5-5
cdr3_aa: CASSPEAVTGELFF
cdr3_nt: TGTGCCAGCAGCCCGGAAGCGGTAACCGGGGAGCTGTTTTTT

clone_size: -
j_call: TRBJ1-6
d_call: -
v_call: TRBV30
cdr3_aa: CAWSVRGSGNSPLHF
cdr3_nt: TGTGCCTGGAGTGTACGGGGAAGCGGTAATTCACCCCTCCACTTT

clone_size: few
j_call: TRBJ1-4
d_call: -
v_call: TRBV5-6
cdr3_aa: CASSLGSNEKLFF
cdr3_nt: TGTGCCAGCAGCTTGGGCAGTAATGAAAAACTGTTTTTT